This entry features one TCR beta chain sequence. Its antigen is not identified. The sample belongs to a study of shared clonotypes between healthy human individuals. Profiled with immunoSEQ multiplex PCR; TCRdb holds only in-frame clones, not every one. Found here are around 2,000,000 clones, around 95% of them singletons; the top ten hold 0.1% to 0.15%. CDR3 length: 17 residues. V trimming: 7 bases; J trimming: 0 bases; junction bases outside the gene matches: 10. Study-wide results and caveats: Memory subsets generally showed lower estimated richness than naive subsets.

The specimen sequenced was naive CD4+ T cells sorted from blood. Subset defined: CD45RA+ positively selected. J is TRBJ2-3 and V is TRBV5-3, with 11 bases identical to TRBD2. TRBV5-3 is classed as an ORF, of uncertain function. The source is a man aged 18 to 29 in good health. CDR3 sequence reads: CARPRGGTSGSTDTQYF. Here the CDR3 DNA reads TGTGCCAGACCCAGAGGAGGGACTAGCGGTAGCACAGATACGCAGTATTTT.